This T cell receptor beta chain appears in the sequencing data of a study of blood T cell repertoires in COVID-19. On the study more broadly: Sites in the United States, Italy and Spain provided acute and convalescent COVID-19 samples.

Trimming took off 5 bases at V and 1 base at J, with 8 bases between the two ends. Looked up from germline, CDR1 is MRHNA and CDR2 is SNTAGT. The CDR3 is 13 amino acids. Enrolled during active infection, Seattle patients were then followed longitudinally. In the original analysis: Amplification of reference gene primers was used by the study to estimate nucleated cell counts. The data were produced by immunoSEQ multiplex PCR, yet TCRdb's version contains in-frame clones alone and is incomplete. The V and J calls and clone size come from that table; D and trimming were worked out from the DNA. This sample carries some 310,000 clones, around 90% of them seen once, and the ten largest clones take around 0.97%.

This chain connects TRBV6-4 to TRBJ1-1; maybe TRBD1 (5 bases). The sequence derives from a middle-aged woman with COVID-19, enrolled during active disease. Sequencing used peripheral blood. CDR3: CASSTDRNTEAFF. CDR3 bases: TGTGCCAGCAGTACCGACAGGAACACTGAAGCTTTCTTT.